These 30 T cell receptor beta chains were sequenced from one sample in a study of shared clonotypes between healthy human individuals (dated by TCRdb to between 2020 and 2021). The library came from the immunoSEQ multiplex PCR assay. TCRdb holds this immuneACCESS table with in-frame rearrangements only. Some clones are missing; in checked studies, unresolved V genes explain under half, and the rest has no known cause. This sample comprises around 2.3 million clones, about 94% of them detected only once. Of the sample, around 0.13% falls within the top ten clones. Sequenced input: naive CD4+ T cells sorted from blood. The cell subset or site label on this specimen signifies: CD45RA+ positively selected. These receptors all stem from a man younger than 35 in good health.

This clone was detected once. The V call is TRBV4-1, the J call TRBJ1-2; D is possibly TRBD1 (5 bases). Per the germline V gene, CDR1 is MGHRA and CDR2 is YSYEKL. Trimming removed 2 bases at V and 3 bases at J, with 10 bases between. CDR3 length: 14 residues. Written as DNA, the CDR3 is TGCGCCAGCAGCCAACCAGGGATTTACTATGGCTACACCTTC. This translates into CASSQPGIYYGYTF.

This chain joins TRBV5-1 and TRBJ2-7; TRBD1 might be the D (5 bases). Looked up from germline, CDR1 is SGHRS and CDR2 is YFSETQ. Trimming removed 0 bases at V and 2 bases at J, with 15 bases between. CDR3 length: 16 residues. The CDR3 sequence: CASSLDHVGAPYEQYF. The CDR3 coding sequence is TGCGCCAGCAGCTTGGACCACGTAGGGGCCCCCTACGAGCAGTACTTC.

This chain links TRBV9 with TRBJ2-1; TRBD2 agrees at 14 bases. This CDR3 has 17 amino acids. The V and J ends lost 4 bases and 4 bases, in that order; junction bases with no gene match: 7. CDR1 is SGDLS, CDR2 YYNGEE, per germline. The CDR3 protein is CASSIGTSGSPYNEQFF. CDR3 DNA: TGTGCCAGCAGCATTGGGACTAGCGGGAGCCCATACAATGAGCAGTTCTTC.

This chain connects TRBV11-2 to TRBJ2-1; TRBD1 aligns across 7 bases. This CDR3 is built from 15 residues. Germline assignment: CDR1 SGHAT and CDR2 FQNNGV. The trim removed 3 bases at V and 1 base at J, leaving 3 bases unmatched. In nucleotides, the CDR3 is TGTGCCAGCAGCTTGACAGGGTTTTCCTACAATGAGCAGTTCTTC. Translated: CASSLTGFSYNEQFF.

J is TRBJ1-1 and V is TRBV28, with D maybe TRBD1 (5 bases). This CDR3 is built from 13 residues. The germline CDR1 and CDR2 sequences are MDHEN and SYDVKM. V lost 8 bases, J lost 10 bases, and 20 bases lay in between. The CDR3 loop is CASSGQEGNRAFF. The CDR3 DNA follows: TGTGCCAGCTCGGGGCAGGAGGGGAATCGAGCTTTCTTT.

This chain uses TRBV25-1 with TRBJ1-3, with TRBD1 matching 7 bases. The germline gives CDR1 MGHDK, CDR2 SYGVNS. The CDR3 is 16 amino acids. Germline trimming cut 2 bases from V and 4 bases from J; bases unmatched to any gene: 8. In nucleotides, the CDR3 is TGTGCCAGCAGTGAAGACCTGACAGGGAAAGGAAACACCATATATTTT. Encoded protein: CASSEDLTGKGNTIYF.

CDR3 DNA: TGTGCCATCAGTGAGTCGCGGACAGGGCTAGCTGGAAACACCATATATTTT. Protein: CAISESRTGLAGNTIYF. The chain uses TRBV10-3 and TRBJ1-3; TRBD1 matches at 8 bases. The germline V gene has CDR1 ENHRY and CDR2 SYGVKD. The CDR3 is made up of 17 amino acids. Germline trimming cut 0 bases from V and 2 bases from J; bases unmatched to any gene: 6.

This clone was counted a single time. This sequence joins TRBV6-6 and TRBJ2-7; D is unresolved. Germline V gene lookup returns CDR1 MNHNY and CDR2 SVGAGI (reference sequence). The germline V and J ends were trimmed by 4 bases and 5 bases, with 9 bases remaining between them. The CDR3 spans 12 residues. CDR3 amino acids: CASSWAEDEQYF. CDR3 DNA sequence: TGTGCCAGCAGTTGGGCGGAAGACGAGCAGTACTTC.

The V and J genes are TRBV27 and TRBJ1-3; tentative D call: TRBD1 (6 bases). In germline, CDR1 is MNHEY, CDR2 SMNVEV (reference sequence). V lost 5 bases to trimming and J lost 4 bases, with 12 bases between them. The CDR3 sequence is 14 residues long. The CDR3 region is CASSPLGQGNTIYF. DNA for the CDR3: TGTGCCAGCAGTCCCCTTGGACAGGGAAACACCATATATTTT.

This chain links TRBV7-9 with TRBJ1-6; 9 nucleotides agree with TRBD1. This CDR3 region has 15 residues. Trimming at V came to 5 bases and at J to 7 bases, leaving 6 bases not matched to a gene. CDR1 and CDR2 (germline): SEHNR, FQNEAQ (reference sequence). The CDR3 DNA reads as TGTGCCAGCAGCCTGCGGGGACAGGGAAATTCACCCCTCCACTTT. Its translation is CASSLRGQGNSPLHF. The full variable domain, in which reference TRBV7-9 and TRBJ1-6 provide the parts outside the CDR3, is DTGVSQNPRHKITKRGQNVTFRCDPISEHNRLYWYRQTLGQGPEFLTYFQNEAQLEKSRLLSDRFSAERPKGSFSTLEIQRTEQGDSAMYLCASSLRGQGNSPLHFGNGTRLTVT.

The chain joins TRBV5-8 to TRBJ2-1, with 12 bases aligning to TRBD2. Germline CDR1 reads SGHTS; CDR2 reads YDEGEE. Trimming took 3 bases from V and 5 from J; bases not matched to a gene: 3. The CDR3 is made up of 15 amino acids. CDR3 nucleotide sequence: TGTGCCAGCAGCTATCGACTAGCGGGAGACAATGAGCAGTTCTTC. Protein product: CASSYRLAGDNEQFF.

V gene TRBV7-6 combines with J gene TRBJ2-5; 7 nucleotides align to TRBD2. J lost 3 bases, V lost 1 base, and 8 bases had no gene match. The CDR3 runs 16 residues. Germline CDR1 and CDR2: SGHVS and FNYEAQ. CDR3 DNA sequence: TGTGCCAGCAGCTTAGGAGGACTAGGGCGGGAAGAGACCCAGTACTTC. This gives the protein CASSLGGLGREETQYF. The full variable domain, completed using reference TRBV7-6 and TRBJ2-5, is GAGVSQSPRYKVTKRGQDVALRCDPISGHVSLYWYRQALGQGPEFLTYFNYEAQQDKSGLPNDRFSAERPEGSISTLTIQRTEQRDSAMYRCASSLGGLGREETQYFGPGTRLLVL.

The chain recombines TRBV30 with TRBJ2-7; 7 positions agree with TRBD2. The V gene's germline CDR1 is GTSNPN and CDR2 SVGIG (reference sequence). V lost 0 bases to trimming and J lost 3 bases; unmatched junction nucleotides: 11. CDR3 length equals 16 residues. The CDR3 sequence: CAWSVNVAGRSYEQYF. CDR3 nucleotides: TGTGCCTGGAGTGTAAATGTAGCGGGCAGGAGCTACGAGCAGTACTTC. The whole variable domain, remainder taken from reference TRBV30 and TRBJ2-7, is SQTIHQWPATLVQPVGSPLSLECTVEGTSNPNLYWYRQAAGRGLQLLFYSVGIGQISSEVPQNLSASRPQDRQFILSSKKLLLSDSGFYLCAWSVNVAGRSYEQYFGPGTRLTVT.

The chain combines TRBV5-1 with TRBJ2-4, with 14 bases lining up with TRBD2. V was pared by 0 bases and J by 0 bases, with 5 bases of the junction left unmatched. CDR3 length: 19 residues. CDR1 and CDR2 (germline): SGHRS, YFSETQ. The CDR3: CASSLGLAGGPGAKNIQYF. The CDR3 DNA reads TGCGCCAGCAGCTTGGGACTAGCGGGAGGGCCCGGAGCCAAAAACATTCAGTACTTC.

V usage is TRBV29-1 and J usage is TRBJ1-4; D is possibly TRBD1 (5 bases). The ends were cut back, 3 bases at V and 7 bases at J, with 12 bases in the middle. The CDR3 runs 13 residues. CDR1 is SQVTM and CDR2 is ANQGSEA in the germline V gene. The CDR3 protein is CSVDQGTGEKLFF. The CDR3 DNA is TGCAGCGTTGACCAGGGTACGGGTGAAAAACTGTTTTTT.

A few counts support this clone. This sample also contains other DNA sequences that code for the same CDR3. The rearrangement joins TRBV19 to TRBJ2-7; D uncertain. The germline V gene has CDR1 LNHDA and CDR2 SQIVND (reference sequence). The length of the CDR3 is 12 residues. V was clipped by 3 bases and J by 1 base, with 4 bases between them. The CDR3 protein is CASSIGSYEQYF. The CDR3 nucleotides read TGTGCCAGTAGTATTGGATCCTACGAGCAGTACTTC.

The rearrangement uses TRBV7-9 and TRBJ2-5; D is perhaps TRBD2 (6 bases). The CDR3 is 13 amino acids. CDR1 and CDR2 from the germline V gene are SEHNR and FQNEAQ (reference sequence). Trimming cost V 2 bases and J 7 bases, with 11 bases left between them. CDR3 amino acids: CASSLPGVTTQYF. CDR3 DNA sequence: TGTGCCAGCAGCTTACCGGGGGTAACGACCCAGTACTTC.

The chain combines TRBV7-9 with TRBJ2-3; no clear D gene. The CDR3 contains 12 residues. Trimming shortened V by 4 bases and J by 3 bases, and 5 bases separated the two germline ends. The germline V gene encodes CDR1 SEHNR and CDR2 FQNEAQ (reference sequence). The CDR3 nucleotides read TGTGCCAGCAGCTATCTTACAGATACGCAGTATTTT. Amino acids: CASSYLTDTQYF.

The J gene is TRBJ2-7, the V gene TRBV4-1; 9 bases are shared with TRBD1. Per the germline V gene, CDR1 is MGHRA and CDR2 is YSYEKL. The ends lost 3 bases at V and 3 bases at J; junction bases unmatched: 12. This CDR3 is 17 amino acids long. In DNA form, the CDR3 reads TGCGCCAGCAGCCACAATACCCCGGGACAGGGACTCTACGAGCAGTACTTC. As protein: CASSHNTPGQGLYEQYF.

This sequence joins TRBV29-1 and TRBJ2-1; D tentatively reads TRBD1 or TRBD2 (6 bases each). The CDR3 sequence is 15 residues long. Looked up from germline, CDR1 is SQVTM and CDR2 is ANQGSEA. Deletions cut 5 bases from V and 3 bases from J, with 17 bases between. Written as DNA, the CDR3 is TGCAGCGTTTTAGGAGGGGGAGGCATCTACAATGAGCAGTTCTTC. Translation gives CSVLGGGGIYNEQFF.

V is TRBV7-2 and J is TRBJ2-1; D unresolved. This CDR3 comprises 13 residues. Germline V lookup: CDR1 SGHTA, CDR2 FQGNSA. V lost 0 bases and J 4 bases, leaving 4 bases between the germline ends. CDR3 nucleotides: TGTGCCAGCAGCTTAGCCCGGTACAATGAGCAGTTCTTC. Amino acid sequence: CASSLARYNEQFF. The entire variable domain, with the rest obtained from reference TRBV7-2 and TRBJ2-1, is as follows: GAGVSQSPSNKVTEKGKDVELRCDPISGHTALYWYRQSLGQGLEFLIYFQGNSAPDKSGLPSDRFSAERTGGSVSTLTIQRTQQEDSAVYLCASSLARYNEQFFGPGTRLTVL.

The chain carries TRBV7-3 and TRBJ1-6; no clear D gene. The CDR3 has 14 amino acids. Germline V gene sequence: CDR1 SGHTA, CDR2 FQGTGA. V lost 2 bases to trimming and J lost 5 bases, with 7 bases between them. The CDR3 region is CASSLGRNNSPLHF. CDR3 nucleotides: TGTGCCAGCAGCTTAGGCAGGAATAATTCACCCCTCCACTTT.

V and J are TRBV9 and TRBJ2-5; 7 positions agree with TRBD1. V gave up 4 bases and J gave up 1 base; unmatched junction bases: 4. CDR1 SGDLS and CDR2 YYNGEE come from the germline V gene. The length of the CDR3 is 14 residues. CDR3 in DNA: TGTGCCAGCAGCTCTACAGGGGTCCAAGAGACCCAGTACTTC. Translation: CASSSTGVQETQYF.

Regarding this clone: This sample includes further DNA sequences coding for the same CDR3. This CDR3 reads CASGQGHEQYF. The CDR3 DNA reads TGTGCCAGCGGCCAGGGCCACGAGCAGTACTTC. J is TRBJ2-7 and V is TRBV6-5, with a possible D match to TRBD1 (5 bases). CDR1 is MNHEY and CDR2 is SVGAGI in the germline V gene. The CDR3 spans 11 residues. V was clipped by 8 bases and J by 5 bases, with 10 bases between them.

The sample holds one count of this clone. The gene calls are TRBV30 and TRBJ2-7, with D unresolved. Germline values: CDR1 GTSNPN, CDR2 SVGIG (reference sequence). V lost 0 bases and J lost 7, with 13 bases in between. This CDR3 has 13 residues. CDR3 loop: CAWSVSPGAEQYF. CDR3 sequence (DNA): TGTGCCTGGAGTGTATCCCCAGGCGCAGAGCAGTACTTC.

The V and J genes are TRBV25-1 and TRBJ1-2; D unclear. There are 14 residues in the CDR3. Trimming took 6 bases from V and 4 from J, leaving 15 bases between them. Germline values: CDR1 MGHDK, CDR2 SYGVNS. The CDR3 spells CASSAGHFGYGYTF. The CDR3 coding sequence is TGTGCCAGCAGCGCTGGGCATTTCGGCTATGGCTACACCTTC.

The CDR3 reads CASSGQYRTGGYEKLFF. As DNA, the CDR3 is TGTGCCAGCAGTGGCCAATACAGGACAGGTGGATATGAAAAACTGTTTTTT. The gene calls are TRBV6-1 and TRBJ1-4; 7 nucleotides line up with TRBD1. Germline V gene lookup returns CDR1 MNHNS and CDR2 SASEGT. The CDR3 consists of 17 residues. V trimming: 4 bases; J trimming: 6 bases; junction bases outside the gene matches: 14.

This chain links TRBV9 with TRBJ2-1; a weak D match, TRBD2 (6 bases). Germline V gene lookup returns CDR1 SGDLS and CDR2 YYNGEE. The ends were cut back, 3 bases at V and 9 bases at J, with 19 bases in the middle. The CDR3 sequence is 15 residues long. The CDR3, as DNA: TGTGCCAGCAGCGCTCCGGGACTGCGCCTTGGTGAGCAGTTCTTC. This encodes CASSAPGLRLGEQFF.

The rearrangement uses TRBV25-1 and TRBJ2-2; perhaps TRBD2 as D (6 bases). Germline V gene sequence: CDR1 MGHDK, CDR2 SYGVNS. Trimming took off 3 bases at V and 5 bases at J, with 16 bases between the two ends. This CDR3 spans 16 amino acids. The CDR3 DNA reads as TGTGCCAGCAGTGAGGGGGGAAGGTCGGGGACCGGGGAGCTGTTTTTT. Protein sequence: CASSEGGRSGTGELFF.

The V call is TRBV5-4, the J call TRBJ2-5; D is possibly TRBD1 (5 bases). There are 14 residues in the CDR3. Germline V gives CDR1 SGHNT, CDR2 YYREEE (reference sequence). The ends were cut back, 0 bases at V and 5 bases at J, with 11 bases in the middle. CDR3 in amino acids: CASSLAGSRETQYF. Written as DNA, the CDR3 is TGTGCCAGCAGCTTGGCAGGGTCGAGGGAGACCCAGTACTTC.